These 5 T cell receptor beta chains share one sample of origin, sequenced in a study of shared clonotypes between healthy human individuals. Assay used: immunoSEQ multiplex PCR; TCRdb lists only in-frame clones, some missing. The repertoire consists of 2 million to 2.5 million clones, with approximately 94% occurring once and the leading ten covering roughly 1.8%. Naive CD8 cells, CD45RO-negative and positively selected for CCR7, excluded terminally differentiated effector memory CD45RA+ cells. Specimen: naive CD8+ T cells from PBMCs. The receptor set was obtained from a man between 18 and 29 years old in good health. Some clones in this sample may be carry-over from other donors' samples.

The chain is built from TRBV2 and TRBJ1-5, with D unclear. V was trimmed by 2 bases and J by 0 bases, leaving 8 bases between them. The CDR3 totals 15 residues. Germline CDR1 SNHLY, CDR2 FYNNEI. The CDR3 sequence: CASSETVLSNQPQHF. Here the CDR3 DNA reads TGTGCCAGCAGTGAAACAGTCCTTAGCAATCAGCCCCAGCATTTT.

V is TRBV27 and J is TRBJ2-7; D is perhaps TRBD2 (6 bases). The germline V gene has CDR1 MNHEY and CDR2 SMNVEV (reference sequence). The germline V and J ends were trimmed by 2 bases and 7 bases, with 12 bases remaining between them. The CDR3 loop spans 13 amino acids. The CDR3: CASSLRGRGEQYF. The CDR3 DNA sequence: TGTGCCAGCAGTTTACGGGGCCGGGGGGAGCAGTACTTC.

The chain couples TRBV28 to TRBJ2-2; D gene unclear. V was clipped by 3 bases and J by 5 bases, with 10 bases between them. The V gene's germline CDR1 is MDHEN and CDR2 SYDVKM. This CDR3 is 14 amino acids long. CDR3 coding DNA: TGTGCCAGCAGTTTGGCCCTCTATACCGGGGAGCTGTTTTTT. This gives the protein CASSLALYTGELFF. The whole variable domain, filled in from reference TRBV28 and TRBJ2-2, reads DVKVTQSSRYLVKRTGEKVFLECVQDMDHENMFWYRQDPGLGLRLIYFSYDVKMKEKGDIPEGYSVSREKKERFSLILESASTNQTSMYLCASSLALYTGELFFGEGSRLTVL.

The J gene is TRBJ2-3, the V gene TRBV5-4; 8 bases match TRBD2. CDR1 is SGHNT and CDR2 is YYREEE in the germline V gene (reference sequence). The CDR3 is 18 amino acids. Losses at the gene ends were 4 bases for V and 0 bases for J; bases not matched to a gene: 13. CDR3 coding DNA: TGTGCCAGCAGCCCCACTAGCGGATACGACTACAGCACAGATACGCAGTATTTT. Amino acid sequence: CASSPTSGYDYSTDTQYF.

The chain has TRBV28 and TRBJ2-5; D might be TRBD1 (6 bases). Matching the DNA end better, TRBJ2-7 makes the J call doubtful. The CDR3 contains 15 residues. The germline CDR1 and CDR2 sequences are MDHEN and SYDVKM. CDR3 DNA sequence: TGTGCCAGCAGGTACCCAGGACAGTCCGCCTACGAGCAGTACTTC. This codes for CASRYPGQSAYEQYF.